This T cell receptor (beta chain) was captured in a study of T cells in tumors after PD-1 blockade. Study information: Excluded were patients with checkpoint blockade, immunosuppressants, or radiotherapy or other anti-cancer therapy within 4 weeks. During anti-PD-1 treatment, some patients continued daily vismodegib 150 mg. Either cemiplimab 350 mg every 2 weeks or pembrolizumab 200 mg every 3 weeks was given.

Template: tumor biopsy or peripheral blood genomic DNA, about 600-6,004 ng per sample. Some clones are missing from TCRdb's copy, which holds only in-frame ones; the method was immunoSEQ multiplex PCR. The data contain 55,000 to 65,000 clones, over 75% of them seen just once; the ten biggest clones take up under 15%. The germline CDR1 and CDR2 sequences are SGHRS and YFSETQ. Trimming took 4 bases from V and 5 from J; bases not matched to a gene: 7. The length of the CDR3 is 16 residues. The receptor was isolated from a human donor with basal cell carcinoma. This specimen was PBMCs, taken before anti-PD-1 treatment. The chain joins TRBV5-1 to TRBJ2-1; 12 bases agree with TRBD2. CDR3 DNA sequence: TGCGCCAGCAGCCCCACTAGCGGGGGGCGGGACAATGAGCAGTTCTTC. Amino acid sequence: CASSPTSGGRDNEQFF.